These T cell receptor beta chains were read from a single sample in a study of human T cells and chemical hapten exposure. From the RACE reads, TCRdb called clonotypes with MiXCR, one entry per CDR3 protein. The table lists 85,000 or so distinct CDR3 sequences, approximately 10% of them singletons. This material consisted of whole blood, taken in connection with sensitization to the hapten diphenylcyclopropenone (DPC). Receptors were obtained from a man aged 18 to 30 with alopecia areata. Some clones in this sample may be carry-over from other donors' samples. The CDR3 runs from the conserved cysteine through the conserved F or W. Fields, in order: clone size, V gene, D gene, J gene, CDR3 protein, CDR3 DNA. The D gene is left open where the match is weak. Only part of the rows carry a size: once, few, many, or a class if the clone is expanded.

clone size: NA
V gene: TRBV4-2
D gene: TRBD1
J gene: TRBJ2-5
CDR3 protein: CASSQENLGGETQYF
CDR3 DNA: TGTGCCAGCAGCCAAGAAAACTTAGGGGGCGAGACCCAGTACTTC

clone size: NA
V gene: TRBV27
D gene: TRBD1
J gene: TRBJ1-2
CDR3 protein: CASSLSPTGRDGYTF
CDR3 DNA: TGTGCCAGCAGTTTATCCCCGACAGGGCGAGATGGCTACACCTTC

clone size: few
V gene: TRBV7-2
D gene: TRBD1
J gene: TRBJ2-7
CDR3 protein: CASSLSGTAPPEQYF
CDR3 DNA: TGTGCCAGCAGCTTATCCGGGACAGCTCCCCCTGAGCAGTACTTC

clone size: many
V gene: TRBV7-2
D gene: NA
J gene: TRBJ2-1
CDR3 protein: CASSLIIGDYNEQFF
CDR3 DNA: TGTGCCAGCAGCTTGATTATAGGGGACTACAATGAGCAGTTCTTC

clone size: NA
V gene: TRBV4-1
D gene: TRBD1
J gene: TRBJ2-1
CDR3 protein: CASSPWTGEGVNEQFF
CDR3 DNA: TGCGCCAGCAGCCCATGGACAGGGGAGGGGGTCAATGAGCAGTTCTTC

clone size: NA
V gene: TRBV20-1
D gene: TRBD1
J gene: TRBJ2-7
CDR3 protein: CSAPDRVRPYEQYF
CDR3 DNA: TGCAGTGCTCCCGACAGGGTTCGCCCCTACGAGCAGTACTTC

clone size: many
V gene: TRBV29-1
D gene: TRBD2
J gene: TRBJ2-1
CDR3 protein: CSVGTSTRNEQFF
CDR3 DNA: TGCAGCGTCGGGACTAGCACCAGGAATGAGCAGTTCTTC

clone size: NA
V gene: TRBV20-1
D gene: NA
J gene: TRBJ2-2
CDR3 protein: CSARRLWGANTGELFF
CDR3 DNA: TGCAGTGCTAGACGTCTTTGGGGGGCGAACACCGGGGAGCTGTTTTTT

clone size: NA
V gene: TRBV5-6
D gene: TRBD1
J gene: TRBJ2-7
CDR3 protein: CASSLRDRASGEQYF
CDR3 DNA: TGTGCCAGCAGCTTACGGGACAGGGCGTCTGGCGAGCAGTACTTC

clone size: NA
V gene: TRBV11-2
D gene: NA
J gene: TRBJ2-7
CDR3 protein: CASSKGDTYEQYF
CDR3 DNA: TGTGCCAGCAGCAAAGGGGACACGTACGAGCAGTACTTC

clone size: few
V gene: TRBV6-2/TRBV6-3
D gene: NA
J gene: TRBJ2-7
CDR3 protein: CASSYLWEQYF
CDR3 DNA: TGTGCCAGCAGTTACTTGTGGGAGCAGTACTTC

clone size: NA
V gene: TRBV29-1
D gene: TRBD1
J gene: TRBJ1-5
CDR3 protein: CSAATGGNQPQHF
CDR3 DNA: TGCAGCGCCGCTACAGGGGGCAATCAGCCCCAGCATTTT

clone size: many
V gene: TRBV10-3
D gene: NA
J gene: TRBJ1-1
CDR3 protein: CAIEGHQNTEAFF
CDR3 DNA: TGTGCCATCGAGGGACACCAGAACACTGAAGCTTTCTTT

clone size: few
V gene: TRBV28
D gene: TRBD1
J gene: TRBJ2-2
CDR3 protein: CGTGGSGELFF
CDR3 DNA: TGTGGGACAGGGGGGTCCGGGGAGCTGTTTTTT

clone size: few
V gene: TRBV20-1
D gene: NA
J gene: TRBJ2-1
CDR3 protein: CSATPVGGYNEQFF
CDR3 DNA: TGCAGTGCGACCCCCGTTGGGGGATACAATGAGCAGTTCTTC

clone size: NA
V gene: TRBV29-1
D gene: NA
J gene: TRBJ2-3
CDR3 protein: CSVDAGGMGDTQYF
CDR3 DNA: TGCAGCGTTGATGCAGGGGGGATGGGAGATACGCAGTATTTT

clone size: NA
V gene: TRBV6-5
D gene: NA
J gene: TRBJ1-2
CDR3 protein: CASGRVRTGYTF
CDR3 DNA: TGTGCCAGTGGGAGGGTTAGGACTGGCTACACCTTC

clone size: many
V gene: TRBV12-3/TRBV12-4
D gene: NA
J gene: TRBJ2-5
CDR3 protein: CASSSPRRLDSQETQYF
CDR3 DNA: TGTGCCAGCAGTTCCCCCAGGAGATTGGACAGCCAAGAGACCCAGTACTTC

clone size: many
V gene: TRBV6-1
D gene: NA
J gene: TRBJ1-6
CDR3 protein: CASSGGRDRSNSPLHF
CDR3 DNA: TGTGCCAGCAGTGGGGGCCGAGACAGATCAAATTCACCCCTCCACTTT

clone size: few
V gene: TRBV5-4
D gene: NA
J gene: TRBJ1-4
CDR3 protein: CASSSRRGDEKLFF
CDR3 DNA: TGTGCCAGCAGCTCCCGTCGTGGAGATGAAAAACTGTTTTTT

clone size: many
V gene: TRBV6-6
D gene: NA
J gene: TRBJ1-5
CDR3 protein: CASSYEGFGNQPQHF
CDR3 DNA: TGTGCCAGCAGTTACGAGGGGTTCGGCAATCAGCCCCAGCATTTT

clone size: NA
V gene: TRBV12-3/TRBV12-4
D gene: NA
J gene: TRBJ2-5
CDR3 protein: CASSPEWRDRETQYF
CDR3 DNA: TGTGCCAGCAGTCCGGAGTGGAGGGACCGGGAGACCCAGTACTTC

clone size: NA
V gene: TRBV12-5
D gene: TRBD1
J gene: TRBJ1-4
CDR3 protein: CASGLVPGQGDEKLFF
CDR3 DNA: TGTGCTAGTGGTTTGGTACCAGGACAGGGGGATGAAAAACTGTTTTTT

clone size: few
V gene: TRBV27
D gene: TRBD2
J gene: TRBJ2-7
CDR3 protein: CASSPGGYEQYF
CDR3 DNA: TGTGCCAGCAGCCCCGGGGGGTACGAGCAGTACTTC

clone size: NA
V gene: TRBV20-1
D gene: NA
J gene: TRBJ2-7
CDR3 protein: CSARNGISGEQYF
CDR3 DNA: TGCAGTGCTAGAAACGGGATATCGGGTGAGCAGTACTTC

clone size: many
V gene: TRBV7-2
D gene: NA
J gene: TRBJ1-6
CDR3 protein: CASSPQGSLRRPLHF
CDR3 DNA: TGTGCCAGCAGCCCACAGGGATCCCTGCGGCGGCCCCTCCACTTT

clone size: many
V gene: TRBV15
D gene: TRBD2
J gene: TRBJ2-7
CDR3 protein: CATSRRTSGAYEQYF
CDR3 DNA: TGTGCCACCAGCAGAAGGACTAGCGGGGCCTACGAGCAGTACTTC

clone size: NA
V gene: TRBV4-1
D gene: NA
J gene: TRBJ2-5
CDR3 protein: CASSQEGVGKETQYF
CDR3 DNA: TGCGCCAGCAGCCAAGAAGGCGTAGGAAAAGAGACCCAGTACTTC

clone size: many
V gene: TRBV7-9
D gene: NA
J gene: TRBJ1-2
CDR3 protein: CASSLGSSRDNYGYTF
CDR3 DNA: TGTGCCAGCAGCTTAGGTAGTAGCCGGGACAACTATGGCTACACCTTC

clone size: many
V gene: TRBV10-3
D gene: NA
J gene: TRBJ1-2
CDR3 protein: CAIRWSSYGYTF
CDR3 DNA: TGTGCCATCCGTTGGAGTTCCTATGGCTACACCTTC

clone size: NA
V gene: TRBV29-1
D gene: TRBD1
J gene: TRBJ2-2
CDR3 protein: CSARGTGGFFATGELFF
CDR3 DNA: TGCAGCGCCAGGGGGACAGGGGGATTTTTTGCCACCGGGGAGCTGTTTTTT

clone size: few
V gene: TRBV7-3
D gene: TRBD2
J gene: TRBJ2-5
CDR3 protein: CASSLIAGLQETQYF
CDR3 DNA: TGTGCCAGCAGCCTGATAGCGGGCCTCCAAGAGACCCAGTACTTC

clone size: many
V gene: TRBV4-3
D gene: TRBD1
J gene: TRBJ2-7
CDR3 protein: CASSQDRQGASEQYF
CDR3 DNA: TGCGCCAGCAGCCAAGATCGACAGGGGGCTAGCGAGCAGTACTTC

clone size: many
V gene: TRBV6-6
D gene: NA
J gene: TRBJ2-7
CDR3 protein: CASSFTGNTYEQYF
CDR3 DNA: TGTGCCAGCAGTTTCACAGGGAACACCTACGAGCAGTACTTC

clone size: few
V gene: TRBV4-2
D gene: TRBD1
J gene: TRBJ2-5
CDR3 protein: CASSQEDRGRWTETQYF
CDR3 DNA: TGTGCCAGCAGCCAAGAGGATAGGGGGCGGTGGACCGAGACCCAGTACTTC

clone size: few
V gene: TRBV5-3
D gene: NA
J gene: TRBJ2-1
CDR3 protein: CARSPLKRVPEQFF
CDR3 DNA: TGTGCCAGAAGCCCCCTCAAGCGTGTCCCTGAGCAGTTCTTC

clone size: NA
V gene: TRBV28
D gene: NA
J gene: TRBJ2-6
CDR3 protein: CASSYGRTSSEANVLTF
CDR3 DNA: TGTGCCAGCAGTTATGGCAGGACCTCCTCTGAGGCCAACGTCCTGACTTTC

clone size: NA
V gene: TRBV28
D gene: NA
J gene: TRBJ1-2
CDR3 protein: CASGKARGYTF
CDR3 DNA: TGTGCCAGCGGAAAAGCGCGGGGCTACACCTTC

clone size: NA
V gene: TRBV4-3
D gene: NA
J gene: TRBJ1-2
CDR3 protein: CASSQDYGGNYGYTF
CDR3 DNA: TGCGCCAGCAGCCAAGATTACGGCGGTAACTATGGCTACACCTTC

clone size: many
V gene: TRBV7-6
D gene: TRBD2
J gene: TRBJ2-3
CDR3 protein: CASSFRLAGGPDTQYF
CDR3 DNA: TGTGCCAGCAGCTTCAGACTAGCGGGGGGCCCAGATACGCAGTATTTT